This T cell receptor (beta chain) was retrieved from a study of blood T cell repertoires in COVID-19. Assay: immunoSEQ multiplex PCR; the TCRdb copy retains only in-frame clones and omits some. Of around 65,000 clones listed, over 80% are singletons. The V gene lost 0 bases and the J gene lost 7 bases, with 14 bases spanning the gap. This CDR3 is 15 amino acids long. The germline V gene has CDR1 SGHRS and CDR2 YFSETQ. Sequenced sample: peripheral blood. This TCR was recovered from a man aged 65-85 years with acute or convalescent COVID-19. The chain uses TRBV5-1 and TRBJ2-1, with D perhaps matching TRBD1 (7 bases). The CDR3 DNA sequence: TGCGCCAGCAGCTTGGCCTGGCAGGGGGGAAATGAGCAGTTCTTC. This sequence encodes CASSLAWQGGNEQFF. Full variable domain (outside the CDR3, taken from reference TRBV5-1 and TRBJ2-1): KAGVTQTPRYLIKTRGQQVTLSCSPISGHRSVSWYQQTPGQGLQFLFEYFSETQRNKGNFPGRFSGRQFSNSRSEMNVSTLELGDSALYLCASSLAWQGGNEQFFGPGTRLTVL.